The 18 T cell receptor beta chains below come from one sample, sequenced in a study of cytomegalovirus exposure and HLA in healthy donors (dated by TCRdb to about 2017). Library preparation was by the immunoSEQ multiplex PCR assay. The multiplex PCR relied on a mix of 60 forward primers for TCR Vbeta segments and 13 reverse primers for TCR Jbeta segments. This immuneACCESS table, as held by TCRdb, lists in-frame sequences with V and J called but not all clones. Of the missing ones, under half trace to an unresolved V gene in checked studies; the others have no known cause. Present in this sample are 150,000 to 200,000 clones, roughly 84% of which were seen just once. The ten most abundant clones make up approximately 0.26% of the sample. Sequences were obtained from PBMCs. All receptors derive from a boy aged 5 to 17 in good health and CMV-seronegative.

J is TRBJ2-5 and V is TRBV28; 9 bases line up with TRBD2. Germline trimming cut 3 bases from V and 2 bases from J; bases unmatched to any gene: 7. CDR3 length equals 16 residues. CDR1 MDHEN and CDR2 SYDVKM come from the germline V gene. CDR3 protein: CASSFSAGGGQETQYF. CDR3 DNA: TGTGCCAGCAGTTTCTCGGCGGGAGGGGGGCAAGAGACCCAGTACTTC.

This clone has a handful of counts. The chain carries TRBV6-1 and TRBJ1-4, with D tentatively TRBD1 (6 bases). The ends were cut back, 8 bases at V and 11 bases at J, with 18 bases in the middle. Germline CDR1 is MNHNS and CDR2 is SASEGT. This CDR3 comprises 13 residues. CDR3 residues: CASGGASGWKLFF. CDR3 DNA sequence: TGTGCCAGCGGGGGGGCCTCGGGATGGAAACTGTTTTTT.

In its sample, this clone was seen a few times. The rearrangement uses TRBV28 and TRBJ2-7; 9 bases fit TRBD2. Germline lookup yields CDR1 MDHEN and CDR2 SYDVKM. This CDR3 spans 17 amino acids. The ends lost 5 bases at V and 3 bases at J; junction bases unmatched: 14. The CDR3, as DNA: TGTGCCAGCAGTCCTCCCTCCGGGGCGGGAGGGTTCTACGAGCAGTACTTC. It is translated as CASSPPSGAGGFYEQYF. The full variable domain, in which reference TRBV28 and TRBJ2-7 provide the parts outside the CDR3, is DVKVTQSSRYLVKRTGEKVFLECVQDMDHENMFWYRQDPGLGLRLIYFSYDVKMKEKGDIPEGYSVSREKKERFSLILESASTNQTSMYLCASSPPSGAGGFYEQYFGPGTRLTVT.

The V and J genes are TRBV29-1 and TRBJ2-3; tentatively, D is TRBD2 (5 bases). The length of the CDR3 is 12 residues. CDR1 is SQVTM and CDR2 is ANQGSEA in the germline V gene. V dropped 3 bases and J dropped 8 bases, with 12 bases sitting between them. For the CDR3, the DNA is TGCAGCGTTGAGAGGGTCATGGGTACGCAGTATTTT. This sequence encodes CSVERVMGTQYF.

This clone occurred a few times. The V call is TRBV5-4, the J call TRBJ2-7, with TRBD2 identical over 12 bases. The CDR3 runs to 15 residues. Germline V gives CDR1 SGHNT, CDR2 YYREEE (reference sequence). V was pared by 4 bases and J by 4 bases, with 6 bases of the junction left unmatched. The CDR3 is CASSSKTSGSYEQYF. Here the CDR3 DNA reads TGTGCCAGCAGCAGTAAGACTAGCGGGAGTTACGAGCAGTACTTC.

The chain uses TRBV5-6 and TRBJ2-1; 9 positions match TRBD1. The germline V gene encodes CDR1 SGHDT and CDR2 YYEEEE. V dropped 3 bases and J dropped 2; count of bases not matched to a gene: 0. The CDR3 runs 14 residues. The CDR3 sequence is CASSWTGAYNEQFF. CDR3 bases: TGTGCCAGCAGCTGGACAGGGGCCTACAATGAGCAGTTCTTC.

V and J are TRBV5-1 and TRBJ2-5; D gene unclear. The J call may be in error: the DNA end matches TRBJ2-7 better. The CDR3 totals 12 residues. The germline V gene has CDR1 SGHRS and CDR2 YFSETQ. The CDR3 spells CASSRTNYEQYF. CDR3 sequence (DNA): TGCGCCAGCAGCCGAACCAACTACGAGCAGTACTTC.

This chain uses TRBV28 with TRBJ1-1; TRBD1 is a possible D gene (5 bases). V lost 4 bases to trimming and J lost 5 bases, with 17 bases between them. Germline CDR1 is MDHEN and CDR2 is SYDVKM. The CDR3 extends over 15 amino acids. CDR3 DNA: TGTGCCAGCAGTTCTCCTCAGGGTGGAAGGACTGAAGCTTTCTTT. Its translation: CASSSPQGGRTEAFF. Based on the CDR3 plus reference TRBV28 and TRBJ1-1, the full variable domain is DVKVTQSSRYLVKRTGEKVFLECVQDMDHENMFWYRQDPGLGLRLIYFSYDVKMKEKGDIPEGYSVSREKKERFSLILESASTNQTSMYLCASSSPQGGRTEAFFGQGTRLTVV.

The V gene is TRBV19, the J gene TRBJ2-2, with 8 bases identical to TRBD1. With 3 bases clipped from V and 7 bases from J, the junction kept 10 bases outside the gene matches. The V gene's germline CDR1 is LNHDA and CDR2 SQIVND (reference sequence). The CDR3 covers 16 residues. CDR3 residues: CASSIRGRGQNGELFF. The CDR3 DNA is TGTGCCAGTAGTATCCGCGGCAGGGGGCAAAACGGGGAGCTGTTTTTT.

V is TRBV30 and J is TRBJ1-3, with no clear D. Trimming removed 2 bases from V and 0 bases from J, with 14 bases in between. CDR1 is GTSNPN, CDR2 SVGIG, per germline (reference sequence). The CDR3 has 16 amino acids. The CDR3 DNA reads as TGTGCCTGGAGTACCGTGGGGAGGAGCTCTGGAAACACCATATATTTT. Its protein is CAWSTVGRSSGNTIYF.

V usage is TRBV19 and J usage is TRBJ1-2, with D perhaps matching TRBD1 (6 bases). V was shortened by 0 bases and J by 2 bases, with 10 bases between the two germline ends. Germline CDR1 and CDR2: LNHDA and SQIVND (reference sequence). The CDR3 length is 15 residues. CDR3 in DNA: TGTGCCAGTAGTATAGATCCCGGACAGAACTATGGCTACACCTTC. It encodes CASSIDPGQNYGYTF. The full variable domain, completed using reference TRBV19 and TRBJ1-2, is DGGITQSPKYLFRKEGQNVTLSCEQNLNHDAMYWYRQDPGQGLRLIYYSQIVNDFQKGDIAEGYSVSREKKESFPLTVTSAQKNPTAFYLCASSIDPGQNYGYTFGSGTRLTVV.

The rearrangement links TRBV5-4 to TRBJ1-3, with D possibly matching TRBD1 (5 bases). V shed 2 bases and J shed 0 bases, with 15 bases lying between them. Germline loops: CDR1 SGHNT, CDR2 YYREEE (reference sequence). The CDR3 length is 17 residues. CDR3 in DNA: TGTGCCAGCAGCTTTCTCGGGTCGGGGGTCTCTGGAAACACCATATATTTT. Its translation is CASSFLGSGVSGNTIYF. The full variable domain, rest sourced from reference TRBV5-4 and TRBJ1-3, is ETGVTQSPTHLIKTRGQQVTLRCSSQSGHNTVSWYQQALGQGPQFIFQYYREEENGRGNFPPRFSGLQFPNYSSELNVNALELDDSALYLCASSFLGSGVSGNTIYFGEGSWLTVV.

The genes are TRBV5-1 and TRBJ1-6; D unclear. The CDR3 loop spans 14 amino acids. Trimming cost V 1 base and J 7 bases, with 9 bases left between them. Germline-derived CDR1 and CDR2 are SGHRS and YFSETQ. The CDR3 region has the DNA TGCGCCAGCAGCTTGACCGGGGTAAATTCACCCCTCCACTTT. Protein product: CASSLTGVNSPLHF. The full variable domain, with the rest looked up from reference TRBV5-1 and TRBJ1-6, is KAGVTQTPRYLIKTRGQQVTLSCSPISGHRSVSWYQQTPGQGLQFLFEYFSETQRNKGNFPGRFSGRQFSNSRSEMNVSTLELGDSALYLCASSLTGVNSPLHFGNGTRLTVT.

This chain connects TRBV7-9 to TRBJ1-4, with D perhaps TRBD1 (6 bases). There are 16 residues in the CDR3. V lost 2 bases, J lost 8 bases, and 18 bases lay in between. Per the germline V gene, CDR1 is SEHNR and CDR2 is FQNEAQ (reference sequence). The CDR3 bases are TGTGCCAGCAGCTTATTCCGCTTAGGGACACAGGAAAAACTGTTTTTT. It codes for CASSLFRLGTQEKLFF.

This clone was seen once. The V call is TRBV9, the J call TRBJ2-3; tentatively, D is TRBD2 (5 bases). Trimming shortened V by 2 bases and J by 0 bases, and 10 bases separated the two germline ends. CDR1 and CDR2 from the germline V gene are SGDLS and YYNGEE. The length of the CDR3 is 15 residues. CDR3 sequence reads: CASSVRGLSTDTQYF. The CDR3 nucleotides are TGTGCCAGCAGCGTCCGCGGGTTGAGCACAGATACGCAGTATTTT. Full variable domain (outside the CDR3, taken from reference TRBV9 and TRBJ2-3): DSGVTQTPKHLITATGQRVTLRCSPRSGDLSVYWYQQSLDQGLQFLIQYYNGEERAKGNILERFSAQQFPDLHSELNLSSLELGDSALYFCASSVRGLSTDTQYFGPGTRLTVL.

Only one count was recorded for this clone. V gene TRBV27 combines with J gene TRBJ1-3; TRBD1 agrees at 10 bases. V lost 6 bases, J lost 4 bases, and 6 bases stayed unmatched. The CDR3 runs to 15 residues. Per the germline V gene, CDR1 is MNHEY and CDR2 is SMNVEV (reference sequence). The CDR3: CASSWGQGKGNTIYF. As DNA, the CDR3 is TGTGCCAGCAGCTGGGGACAGGGGAAAGGAAACACCATATATTTT.

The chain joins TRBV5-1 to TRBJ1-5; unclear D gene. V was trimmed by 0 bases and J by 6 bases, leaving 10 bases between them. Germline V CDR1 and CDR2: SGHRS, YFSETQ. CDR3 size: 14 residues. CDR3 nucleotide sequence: TGCGCCAGCAGCTTGGGGGCGCATGGTCAGCCCCAGCATTTT. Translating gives CASSLGAHGQPQHF.

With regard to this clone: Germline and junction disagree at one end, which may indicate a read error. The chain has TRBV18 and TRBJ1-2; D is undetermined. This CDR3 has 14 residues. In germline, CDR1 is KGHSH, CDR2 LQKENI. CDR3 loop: CASSPGPSDYDYTF. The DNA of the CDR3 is TGTGCCAGCTCACCAGGACCGAGCGACTATGACTACACCTTC.